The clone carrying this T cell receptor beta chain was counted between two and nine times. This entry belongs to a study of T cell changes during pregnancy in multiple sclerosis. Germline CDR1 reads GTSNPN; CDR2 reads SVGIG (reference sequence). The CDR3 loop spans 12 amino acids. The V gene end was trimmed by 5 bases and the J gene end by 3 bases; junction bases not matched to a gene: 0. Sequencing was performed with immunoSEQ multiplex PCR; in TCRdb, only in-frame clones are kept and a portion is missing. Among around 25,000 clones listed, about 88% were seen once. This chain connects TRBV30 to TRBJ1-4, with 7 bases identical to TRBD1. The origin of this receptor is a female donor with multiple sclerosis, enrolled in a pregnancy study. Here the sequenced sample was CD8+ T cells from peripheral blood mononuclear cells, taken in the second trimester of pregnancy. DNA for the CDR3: TGTGCCTGGGGACAGGCTAATGAAAAACTGTTTTTT. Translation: CAWGQANEKLFF.